This TCR beta chain emerged from a study of CD8 T cells in ankylosing spondylitis. Regarding the study as a whole: One TCR beta motif, made up of fewer than 10 highly homologous variants, appeared characteristic of ankylosing spondylitis blood. The authors reported significant enrichment of disease-linked clones in matched ankylosing spondylitis synovial fluid. Researchers report that disease-linked clones proved CD8+ and relatively rare in peripheral blood.

Turning to this clonotype: Its specificity is unknown.

Molecular-barcoded quantitative 5'-RACE produced these TCR beta libraries. TCRdb fed the 5' RACE reads into MiXCR, producing one record per CDR3 protein. Of a few hundred thousand distinct CDR3 sequences in the sample, 20% to 25% were seen once. The CDR3 extends over 13 amino acids. CDR1 and CDR2 (germline): SQVTM, ANQGSEA. With 5 bases removed from V and 3 bases from J, the gap between germline ends came to 14 bases. The source of this sequence is a male donor with ankylosing spondylitis or in good health (not recorded which). The rearrangement links TRBV29-1 to TRBJ2-7; possibly TRBD1 or TRBD2 for D (5 bases each). Sequencing used blood, either unsorted or a sorted T cell fraction (not recorded which). DNA for the CDR3: TGCAGCGTTTCGGGGCAAACCGTCTACGAGCAGTACTTC. It encodes CSVSGQTVYEQYF.